One sample yielded the 3 T cell receptor beta chains listed below, sequenced in a study of CD8+ T cells in alopecia areata. As to treatment: oral pan-JAK inhibitor, 5-10 mg twice daily. TCR sequencing used cDNA made by reverse transcription of extracted RNA. Profiled with immunoSEQ multiplex PCR; TCRdb holds only in-frame clones, not every one. The sample has some 220,000 clones; approximately 57% are singletons. The sequenced sample was CD4+ T cells sorted from blood, obtained at week 4, from a patient treated with tofacitinib. All receptors come from a human donor with alopecia areata.

This clone was observed once. This chain connects TRBV7-8 to TRBJ2-1, with 7 positions matching TRBD1. This CDR3 contains 14 residues. With V trimmed by 4 bases and J by 7 bases, 7 bases remained unmatched. The germline V gene encodes CDR1 SGHVS and CDR2 FQNEAQ. The CDR3 bases are TGTGCCAGCAGCTCGACAGGGATCCCGAATGAGCAGTTCTTC. As protein: CASSSTGIPNEQFF.

The chain links TRBV9 to TRBJ2-3; no reliable D call. Germline V gene data show CDR1 as SGDLS and CDR2 as YYNGEE. There are 12 residues in the CDR3. Trimming removed 0 bases at V and 7 bases at J, with 6 bases between. CDR3 nucleotides: TGTGCCAGCAGCGTAGTGGCGCATACGCAGTATTTT. Translation gives CASSVVAHTQYF.

The chain uses TRBV27 and TRBJ2-3, with 7 bases that match TRBD1. Germline V gene data show CDR1 as MNHEY and CDR2 as SMNVEV (reference sequence). This CDR3 region has 15 residues. V lost 2 bases, J lost 4 bases, and 6 bases stayed unmatched. The CDR3 region has the DNA TGTGCCAGCAGTTTAAGGACAGGATCTTCAGATACGCAGTATTTT. It is translated as CASSLRTGSSDTQYF.